The rows below give T cell receptor beta chains drawn from one sample of a study of T cells in Graves' hyperthyroidism and ophthalmopathy. MiXCR, run by TCRdb on the multiplex PCR reads, gives a single entry per CDR3 protein. The sample holds 200,000 to 300,000 distinct CDR3 sequences; more than 20% are singletons and the top ten take roughly 35%. Sequenced sample: blood. Receptor source: a woman aged 40 to 55 with Graves' ophthalmopathy. Both conserved end residues are part of each CDR3. Fields, in order: CDR3 DNA, CDR3 protein, clone size, D gene, V gene, J gene. D genes are given only for firm matches. Part of the rows lack a size; the others show once, few, many or a class for expanded clones.

CDR3 DNA: TGTGCCAGCAGTTACTCATCTGGGCGCACCGGGGAGCTGTTTTTT; CDR3 protein: CASSYSSGRTGELFF; clone size: once; D gene: -; V gene: TRBV6-5; J gene: TRBJ2-2
CDR3 DNA: TGTGCCAGCAGTGTCGAGGGGGGTGGTCAGCCCCAGCATTTT; CDR3 protein: CASSVEGGGQPQHF; clone size: -; D gene: -; V gene: TRBV12-3/TRBV12-4; J gene: TRBJ1-5
CDR3 DNA: TGTGCCAGCAGCTTGAAAGTCAGGGGGCTAGGCACTGAAGCTTTCTTT; CDR3 protein: CASSLKVRGLGTEAFF; clone size: many; D gene: TRBD1; V gene: TRBV5-6; J gene: TRBJ1-1
CDR3 DNA: TGTGCCAGCAGTTTTATGTCTGAAGCTTTCTTT; CDR3 protein: CASSFMSEAFF; clone size: many; D gene: -; V gene: TRBV12-3/TRBV12-4; J gene: TRBJ1-1
CDR3 DNA: TGTGCCAGCAGTGAACAGGGAACCAGTTCACCCCTCCACTTT; CDR3 protein: CASSEQGTSSPLHF; clone size: many; D gene: -; V gene: TRBV2; J gene: TRBJ1-6
CDR3 DNA: TGTGCCAGCATCCTACGCCAAGGGGCCCCCTACGAGCAGTACTTC; CDR3 protein: CASILRQGAPYEQYF; clone size: -; D gene: -; V gene: TRBV6-2/TRBV6-3; J gene: TRBJ2-7
CDR3 DNA: TGTACCAGCAGCTTAATGGGAAATGGAGAGACCCAGTACTTC; CDR3 protein: CTSSLMGNGETQYF; clone size: -; D gene: -; V gene: TRBV7-8; J gene: TRBJ2-5
CDR3 DNA: TGCAGTGCTACCCGACAGGGAATCCGTGGCTACACCTTC; CDR3 protein: CSATRQGIRGYTF; clone size: many; D gene: TRBD1; V gene: TRBV20-1; J gene: TRBJ1-2
CDR3 DNA: TGTGCCAGCAGTATCCCCGCGTCTGAACCACAAGAGACCCAGTACTTC; CDR3 protein: CASSIPASEPQETQYF; clone size: -; D gene: -; V gene: TRBV2; J gene: TRBJ2-5
CDR3 DNA: TGCAGTGCTAGTGGTGGGGGATTCCAAGAGACCCAGTACTTC; CDR3 protein: CSASGGGFQETQYF; clone size: -; D gene: -; V gene: TRBV20-1; J gene: TRBJ2-5
CDR3 DNA: TGCGCCAGCAGCCCCCAGGGACAGGGGGTTACTGAAGCTTTCTTT; CDR3 protein: CASSPQGQGVTEAFF; clone size: -; D gene: TRBD1; V gene: TRBV4-1; J gene: TRBJ1-1
CDR3 DNA: TGTGCCTGCAACTGGGGGGCGGGGAGCAATCAGCCCCAGCATTTT; CDR3 protein: CACNWGAGSNQPQHF; clone size: many; D gene: -; V gene: TRBV30; J gene: TRBJ1-5
CDR3 DNA: TGTGCCACCAGTGTCGAGCAGTACTTC; CDR3 protein: CATSVEQYF; clone size: many; D gene: -; V gene: TRBV24-1; J gene: TRBJ2-7
CDR3 DNA: TGTGCCAGCAGTGAATTTCCCCCTTTTCCAGGTCAACGCAATCAGCCCCAGCATTTT; CDR3 protein: CASSEFPPFPGQRNQPQHF; clone size: few; D gene: -; V gene: TRBV6-1; J gene: TRBJ1-5
CDR3 DNA: TGTGCCAGCAGCCAGGATCCTTCAGAGACCCAGTACTTC; CDR3 protein: CASSQDPSETQYF; clone size: many; D gene: -; V gene: TRBV11-2; J gene: TRBJ2-5
CDR3 DNA: TGCGCCAGCAGCTTGGCGGCTAGCGGGAGACGGGACATTCAGTACTTC; CDR3 protein: CASSLAASGRRDIQYF; clone size: many; D gene: TRBD2; V gene: TRBV5-1; J gene: TRBJ2-4
CDR3 DNA: TGTGCCAGCAGTAGGGCTAGCGGGAGCTACGAGCAGTACTTC; CDR3 protein: CASSRASGSYEQYF; clone size: -; D gene: TRBD2; V gene: TRBV12-3/TRBV12-4; J gene: TRBJ2-7
CDR3 DNA: TGTGCCAGCAGCTACGGGTTTCCGTCTGGCTACACCTTC; CDR3 protein: CASSYGFPSGYTF; clone size: few; D gene: -; V gene: TRBV6-5; J gene: TRBJ1-2
CDR3 DNA: TGTGCCAGCAGCTTGGCAGGGGCCCAGCCCCAGCATTTT; CDR3 protein: CASSLAGAQPQHF; clone size: many; D gene: -; V gene: TRBV7-2; J gene: TRBJ1-5
CDR3 DNA: TGCAGTGCTAGAGAACCCAGGGCGACCTATGGCTACACCTTC; CDR3 protein: CSAREPRATYGYTF; clone size: many; D gene: -; V gene: TRBV20-1; J gene: TRBJ1-2
CDR3 DNA: TGTGCCAGCAGTGAACAGGGATTGAATCAGCCCCAGCATTTT; CDR3 protein: CASSEQGLNQPQHF; clone size: many; D gene: -; V gene: TRBV6-1; J gene: TRBJ1-5
CDR3 DNA: TGTGCCAGCAGCCCCCGGGACATCATGAACACTGAAGCTTTCTTT; CDR3 protein: CASSPRDIMNTEAFF; clone size: many; D gene: -; V gene: TRBV27; J gene: TRBJ1-1
CDR3 DNA: TGTGCCAGCAGTTACCGGAACGGACAGTACACCGGGGAGCTGTTTTTT; CDR3 protein: CASSYRNGQYTGELFF; clone size: many; D gene: -; V gene: TRBV6-5; J gene: TRBJ2-2
CDR3 DNA: TGTGCCAGCAGTTCCTCCTATATTTCCGGGGAGCTGTTTTTT; CDR3 protein: CASSSSYISGELFF; clone size: many; D gene: -; V gene: TRBV28; J gene: TRBJ2-2
CDR3 DNA: TGTGCCAGCAGTTTGGGTCAGCTCGGAAGTTCAGGAGAGACCCAGTACTTC; CDR3 protein: CASSLGQLGSSGETQYF; clone size: many; D gene: -; V gene: TRBV27; J gene: TRBJ2-5
CDR3 DNA: TGTGCCAGCAAACCGGGACTTGGCACAGATACGCAGTATTTT; CDR3 protein: CASKPGLGTDTQYF; clone size: many; D gene: -; V gene: TRBV14; J gene: TRBJ2-3
CDR3 DNA: TGCAGCGTTGGCAGTACACGTAACTATGGCTACACCTTC; CDR3 protein: CSVGSTRNYGYTF; clone size: many; D gene: -; V gene: TRBV29-1; J gene: TRBJ1-2
CDR3 DNA: TGTGCCAGCAGTGAGATACTAGATGGGGAGCAGTACTTC; CDR3 protein: CASSEILDGEQYF; clone size: many; D gene: -; V gene: TRBV6-1; J gene: TRBJ2-7
CDR3 DNA: TGTGCCAGCAGCATAGGTGGACTAGCGAGCTCCTACGAGCAGTACTTC; CDR3 protein: CASSIGGLASSYEQYF; clone size: many; D gene: TRBD2; V gene: TRBV11-2; J gene: TRBJ2-7
CDR3 DNA: TGTGCCAGCAGCCAAGAAGGCGGGGGCAATCAGCCCCAGCATTTT; CDR3 protein: CASSQEGGGNQPQHF; clone size: -; D gene: -; V gene: TRBV2; J gene: TRBJ1-5
CDR3 DNA: TGTGCCAGCAGTTATCGGACAGGGAAGAAAGGCATGAACACTGAAGCTTTCTTT; CDR3 protein: CASSYRTGKKGMNTEAFF; clone size: -; D gene: TRBD1; V gene: TRBV6-2/TRBV6-3; J gene: TRBJ1-1